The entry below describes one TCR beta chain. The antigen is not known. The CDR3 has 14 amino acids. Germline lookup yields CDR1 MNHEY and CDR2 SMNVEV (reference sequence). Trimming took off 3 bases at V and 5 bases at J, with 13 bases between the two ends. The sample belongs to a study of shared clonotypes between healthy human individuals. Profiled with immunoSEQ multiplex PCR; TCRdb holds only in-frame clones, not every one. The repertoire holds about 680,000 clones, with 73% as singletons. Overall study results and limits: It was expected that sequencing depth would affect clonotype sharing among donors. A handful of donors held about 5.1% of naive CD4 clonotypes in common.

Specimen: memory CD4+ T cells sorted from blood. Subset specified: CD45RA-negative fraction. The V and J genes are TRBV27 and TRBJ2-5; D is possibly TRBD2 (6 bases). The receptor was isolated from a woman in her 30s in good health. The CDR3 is CASSFGGVGETQYF. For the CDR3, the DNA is TGTGCCAGCAGTTTCGGGGGAGTTGGGGAGACCCAGTACTTC.